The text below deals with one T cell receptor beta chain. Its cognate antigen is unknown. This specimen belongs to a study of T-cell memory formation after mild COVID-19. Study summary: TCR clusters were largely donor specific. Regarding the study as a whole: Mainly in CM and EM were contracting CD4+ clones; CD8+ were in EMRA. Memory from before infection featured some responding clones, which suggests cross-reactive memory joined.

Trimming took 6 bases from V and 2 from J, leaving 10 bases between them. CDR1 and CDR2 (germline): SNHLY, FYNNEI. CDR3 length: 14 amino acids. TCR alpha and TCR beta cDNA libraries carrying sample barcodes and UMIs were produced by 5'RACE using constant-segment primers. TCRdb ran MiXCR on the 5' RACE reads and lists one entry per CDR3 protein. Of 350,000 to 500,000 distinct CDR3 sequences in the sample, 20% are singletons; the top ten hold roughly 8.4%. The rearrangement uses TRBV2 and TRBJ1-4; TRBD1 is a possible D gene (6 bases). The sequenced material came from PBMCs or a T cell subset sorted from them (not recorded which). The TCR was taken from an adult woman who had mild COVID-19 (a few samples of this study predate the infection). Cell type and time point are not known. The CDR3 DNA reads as TGTGCCAGCAGGGCCAGGGGTACTAATGAAAAACTGTTTTTT. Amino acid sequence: CASRARGTNEKLFF. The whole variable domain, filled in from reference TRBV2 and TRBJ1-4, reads EPEVTQTPSHQVTQMGQEVILRCVPISNHLYFYWYRQILGQKVEFLVSFYNNEISEKSEIFDDQFSVERPDGSNFTLKIRSTKLEDSAMYFCASRARGTNEKLFFGSGTQLSVL.